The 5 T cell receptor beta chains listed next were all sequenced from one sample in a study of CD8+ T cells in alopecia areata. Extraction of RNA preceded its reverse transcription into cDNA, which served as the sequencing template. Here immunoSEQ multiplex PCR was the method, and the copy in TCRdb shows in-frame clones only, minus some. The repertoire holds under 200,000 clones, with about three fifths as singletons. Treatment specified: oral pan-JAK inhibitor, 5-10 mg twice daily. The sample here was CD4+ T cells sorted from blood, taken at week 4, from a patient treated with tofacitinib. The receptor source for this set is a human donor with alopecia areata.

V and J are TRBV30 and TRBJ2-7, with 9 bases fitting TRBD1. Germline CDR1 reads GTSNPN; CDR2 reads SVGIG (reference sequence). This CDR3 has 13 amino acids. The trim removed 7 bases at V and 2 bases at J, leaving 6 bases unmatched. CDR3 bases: TGTGCCTCCAAACGACAGGGGGCCTACGAGCAGTACTTC. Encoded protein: CASKRQGAYEQYF.

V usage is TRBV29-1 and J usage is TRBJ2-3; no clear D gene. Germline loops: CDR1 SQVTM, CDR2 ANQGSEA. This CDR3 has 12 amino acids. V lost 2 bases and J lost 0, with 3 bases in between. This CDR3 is CSVEYSTDTQYF. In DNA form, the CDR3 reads TGCAGCGTTGAATATAGCACAGATACGCAGTATTTT.

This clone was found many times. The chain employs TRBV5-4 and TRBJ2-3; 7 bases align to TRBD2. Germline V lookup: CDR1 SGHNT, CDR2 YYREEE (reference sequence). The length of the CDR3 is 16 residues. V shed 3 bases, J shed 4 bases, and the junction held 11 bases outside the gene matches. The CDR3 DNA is TGTGCCAGCAGCTCACCGACTAGCTATAGCCCAGATACGCAGTATTTT. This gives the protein CASSSPTSYSPDTQYF.

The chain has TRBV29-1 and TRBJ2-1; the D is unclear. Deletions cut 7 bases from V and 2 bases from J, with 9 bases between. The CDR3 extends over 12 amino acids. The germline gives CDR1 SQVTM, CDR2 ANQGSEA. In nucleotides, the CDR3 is TGCAGCGGGGGATTTGCCTACAATGAGCAGTTCTTC. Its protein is CSGGFAYNEQFF.

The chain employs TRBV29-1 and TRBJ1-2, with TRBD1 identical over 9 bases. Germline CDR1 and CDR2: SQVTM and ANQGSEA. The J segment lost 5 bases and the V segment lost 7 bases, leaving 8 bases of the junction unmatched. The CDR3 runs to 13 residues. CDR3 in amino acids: CSAMTGGGYGYTF. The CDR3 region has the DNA TGCAGCGCTATGACAGGGGGTGGATATGGCTACACCTTC. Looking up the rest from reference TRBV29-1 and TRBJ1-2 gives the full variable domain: SAVISQKPSRDICQRGTSLTIQCQVDSQVTMMFWYRQQPGQSLTLIATANQGSEATYESGFVIDKFPISRPNLTFSTLTVSNMSPEDSSIYLCSAMTGGGYGYTFGSGTRLTVV.